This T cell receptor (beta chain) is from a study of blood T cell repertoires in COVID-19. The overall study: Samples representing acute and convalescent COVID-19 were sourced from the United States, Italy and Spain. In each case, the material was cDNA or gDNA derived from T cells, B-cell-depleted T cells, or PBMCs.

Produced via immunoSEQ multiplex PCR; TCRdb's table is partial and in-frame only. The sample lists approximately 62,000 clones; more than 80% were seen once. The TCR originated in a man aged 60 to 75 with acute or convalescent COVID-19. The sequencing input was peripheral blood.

The CDR3 DNA reads as TGTGCCAGCAGCACACTACAGGGGCCCTCTGGAAACACCATATATTTT. This translates into CASSTLQGPSGNTIYF. The chain is built from TRBV7-6 and TRBJ1-3; 7 positions agree with TRBD1. The CDR3 runs 16 residues. Germline-derived CDR1 and CDR2 are SGHVS and FNYEAQ. V was pared by 5 bases and J by 0 bases, with 7 bases of the junction left unmatched.